The source of this TCR beta chain is a study of blood T cell repertoires in COVID-19. Study in general: Spain, Italy and the United States supplied samples that represented acute and convalescent COVID-19. The cDNA or gDNA used as material had been derived from T cells, B-cell-depleted T cells, or PBMCs.

Germline CDR1 is SGHAT and CDR2 is FQNNGV. The trim removed 6 bases at V and 2 bases at J, leaving 11 bases unmatched. CDR3 length equals 16 residues. Authors' analysis steps: It was from reference gene primer amplification that nucleated cell counts were estimated. The protocol was immunoSEQ multiplex PCR, while the TCRdb copy is restricted to in-frame clones and leaves out a portion. Clone size and V and J calls were adopted from that table, with D and trimming inferred from the DNA. The sample includes more than 20,000 clones, approximately 80% of them seen just once. This chain links TRBV11-2 with TRBJ1-2, with 8 bases that match TRBD1. The source of this sequence is a man aged 80 or over with active or convalescent COVID-19. The sequencing input was peripheral blood. This chain's CDR3 is CASRQLHQGANYGYTF. The CDR3 nucleotides are TGTGCCAGCAGACAACTGCATCAGGGGGCGAACTATGGCTACACCTTC.